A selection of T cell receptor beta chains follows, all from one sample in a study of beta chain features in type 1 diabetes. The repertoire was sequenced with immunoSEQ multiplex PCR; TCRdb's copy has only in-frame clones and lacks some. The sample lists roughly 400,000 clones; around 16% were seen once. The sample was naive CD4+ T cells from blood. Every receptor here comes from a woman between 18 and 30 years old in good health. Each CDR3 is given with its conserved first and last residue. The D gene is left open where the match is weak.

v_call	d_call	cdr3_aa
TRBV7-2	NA	CASSLTAGELFF
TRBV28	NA	CASSRRTSGEQYF
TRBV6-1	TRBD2	CASSLTSGNTGELFF
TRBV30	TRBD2	CAWSVRRLAALSGANVLTF
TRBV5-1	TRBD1	CASSLDTGTGFDSGYTF
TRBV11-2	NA	CASSFYRLEPDTQYF
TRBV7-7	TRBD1	CASSSQGFTGELFF
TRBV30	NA	CAWSVKGGTGELFF
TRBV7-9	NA	CASSPSTTNTEAFF
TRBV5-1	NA	CASSLQATNYEQYF
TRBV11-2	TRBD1	CASSLATGGHTQYF
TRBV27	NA	CASSRYSSDTQYF
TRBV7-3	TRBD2	CASSSKQRELGQYF
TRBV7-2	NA	CASSLDRGRETQYF
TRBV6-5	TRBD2	CASSYSGRMADTQYF
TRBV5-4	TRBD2	CASSLRREGIQYF
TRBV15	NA	CATSRRQYSYEQYF
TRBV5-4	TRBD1	CASSWEQGADTQYF
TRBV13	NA	CASSLSESGYTF